A selection of T cell receptor beta chains follows, all from one sample in a study of cytomegalovirus exposure and HLA in healthy donors. The protocol was immunoSEQ multiplex PCR, while the TCRdb copy is restricted to in-frame clones and leaves out a portion. The sample gives about 120,000 clones, over 80% of which show up once; under 0.3% is in the top ten. The source material was PBMCs. The origin of the receptors is a man over 45 in good health and CMV-seronegative. CDR3s leave out the opening cysteine and the closing phenylalanine or tryptophan.

13	TRBV4-3	TRBJ2-2	ASSYTSGRAGELF
12	TRBV5-5	TRBJ1-4	ASSLGGMNEKLF
15	TRBV4-1	TRBJ1-5	ASSQEAIDYSNQPQH
11	TRBV25-1	TRBJ1-6	ASSVGGRSPLH
13	TRBV10-1	TRBJ2-7	ASFKQGPLTYEQY
12	TRBV7-2	TRBJ1-1	ASSLTGRNTEAF
13	TRBV27	TRBJ2-1	ASSSRDRFYNEQF
14	TRBV28	TRBJ1-6	ASSLGRGFYNSPLH
15	TRBV15	TRBJ2-2	ATSRATGAANTGELF
12	TRBV5-6	TRBJ1-2	ASSLVAGGAGYT
11	TRBV28	TRBJ2-7	ASSLTGTYEQY
13	TRBV11-2	TRBJ1-4	ASSLLQGVGEKLF
12	TRBV6-4	TRBJ1-5	ASSETGGGQPQH
12	TRBV9	TRBJ2-7	ASSRDRGWGEQY
13	TRBV6-1	TRBJ2-3	ASSPPARVTDTQY
12	TRBV6-1	TRBJ2-7	ASSASGGSYEQY
14	TRBV11-2	TRBJ1-5	ASSALTGPSNQPQH
11	TRBV9	TRBJ1-1	ASSLTVNTEAF
10	TRBV30	TRBJ2-5	AWSWRRETQY
12	TRBV7-9	TRBJ1-5	ASSLDSTNQPQH
9	TRBV9	TRBJ1-2	ASSSRGGYT
12	TRBV5-8	TRBJ2-7	ASSLEDRVSEQY
9	TRBV11-2	TRBJ2-5	ASSLQQAQY
10	TRBV6-1	TRBJ1-5	ASNRGGQPQH